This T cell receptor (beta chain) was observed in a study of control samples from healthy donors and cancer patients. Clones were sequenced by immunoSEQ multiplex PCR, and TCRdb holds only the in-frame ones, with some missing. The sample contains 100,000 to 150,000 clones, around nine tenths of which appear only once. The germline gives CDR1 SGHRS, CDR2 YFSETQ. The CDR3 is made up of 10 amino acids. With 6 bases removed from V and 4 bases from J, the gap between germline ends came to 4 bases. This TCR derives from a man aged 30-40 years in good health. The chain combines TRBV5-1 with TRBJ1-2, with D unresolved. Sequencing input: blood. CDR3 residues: CASNGYGYTF. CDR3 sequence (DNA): TGCGCCAGCAACGGCTATGGCTACACCTTC.